This T cell receptor beta chain was identified during a study of beta chain features in type 1 diabetes. Overall study results and limits: All four CD4+ subsets from Type 1 diabetes patients carried moderately but significantly shorter TCRB CDR3s. PCR could preferentially amplify shorter templates, alike in patients and controls.

Donors contributed one heparinised blood draw apiece, averaging roughly 100 mL. Staining for CD45RO/CCR7/CD25/CD127/CD95/CD27 allowed sorting of CD4+ naive, central memory, regulatory and stem cell-like memory cells. This clone showed up just a few times. Its target is not known. The same CDR3 also results from other DNA sequences found in this sample. Isolated RNA was reverse transcribed in full, so expressed TCRB transcripts were sequenced. Profiled with immunoSEQ multiplex PCR; TCRdb holds only in-frame clones, not every one. The table records hundreds of thousands of clones, approximately 28% of them present only once. Germline lookup yields CDR1 SQVTM and CDR2 ANQGSEA. This CDR3 spans 13 amino acids. Trimming shortened V by 3 bases and J by 6 bases, and 15 bases separated the two germline ends.

This TCR derives from a man aged 18 to 30 in good health. V usage is TRBV29-1 and J usage is TRBJ2-7; D ambiguous. Sequencing was done on a sample of naive CD4+ T cells from blood. The CDR3 DNA sequence: TGCAGCGTTGAGCGCTACAGTGGGCGCGAGCAGTACTTC. It yields the protein CSVERYSGREQYF.